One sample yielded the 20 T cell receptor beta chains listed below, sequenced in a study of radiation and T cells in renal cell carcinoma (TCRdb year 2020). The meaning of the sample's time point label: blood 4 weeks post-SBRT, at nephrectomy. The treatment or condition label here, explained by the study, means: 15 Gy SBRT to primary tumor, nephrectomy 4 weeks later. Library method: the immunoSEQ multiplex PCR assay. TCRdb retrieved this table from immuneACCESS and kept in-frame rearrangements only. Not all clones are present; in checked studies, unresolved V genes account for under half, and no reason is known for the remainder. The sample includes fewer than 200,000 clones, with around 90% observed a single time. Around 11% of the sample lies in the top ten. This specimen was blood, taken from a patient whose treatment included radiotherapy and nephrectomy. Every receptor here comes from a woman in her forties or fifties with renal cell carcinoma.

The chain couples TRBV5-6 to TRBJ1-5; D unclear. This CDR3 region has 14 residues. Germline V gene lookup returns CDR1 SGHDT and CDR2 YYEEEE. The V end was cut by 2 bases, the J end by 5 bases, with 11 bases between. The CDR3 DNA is TGTGCCAGCAGCTTCCAACAGAGAGATCAGCCCCAGCATTTT. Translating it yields CASSFQQRDQPQHF.

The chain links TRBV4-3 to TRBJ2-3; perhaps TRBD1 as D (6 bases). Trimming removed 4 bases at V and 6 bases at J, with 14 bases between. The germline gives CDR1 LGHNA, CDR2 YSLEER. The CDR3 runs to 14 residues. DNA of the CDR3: TGCGCCAGCAGCCCGGACAGAGAGAAGGATACGCAGTATTTT. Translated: CASSPDREKDTQYF.

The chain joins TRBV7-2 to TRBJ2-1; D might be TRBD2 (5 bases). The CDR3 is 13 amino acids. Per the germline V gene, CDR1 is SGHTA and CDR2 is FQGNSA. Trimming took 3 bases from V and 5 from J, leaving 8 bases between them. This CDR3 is CASSLDWNNEQFF. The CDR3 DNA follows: TGTGCCAGCAGCTTGGACTGGAACAATGAGCAGTTCTTC.

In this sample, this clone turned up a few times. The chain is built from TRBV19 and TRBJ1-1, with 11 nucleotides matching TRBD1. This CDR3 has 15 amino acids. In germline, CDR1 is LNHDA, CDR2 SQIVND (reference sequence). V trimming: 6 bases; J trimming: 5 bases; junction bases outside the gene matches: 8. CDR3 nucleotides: TGTGCCAGTAGCGGAGTGGGGACAGGGGGGACTGAAGCTTTCTTT. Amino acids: CASSGVGTGGTEAFF. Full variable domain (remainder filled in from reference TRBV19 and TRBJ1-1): DGGITQSPKYLFRKEGQNVTLSCEQNLNHDAMYWYRQDPGQGLRLIYYSQIVNDFQKGDIAEGYSVSREKKESFPLTVTSAQKNPTAFYLCASSGVGTGGTEAFFGQGTRLTVV.

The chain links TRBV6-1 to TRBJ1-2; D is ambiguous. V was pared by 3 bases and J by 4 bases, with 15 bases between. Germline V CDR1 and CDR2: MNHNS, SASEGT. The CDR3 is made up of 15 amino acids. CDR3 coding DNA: TGTGCCAGCAGTGAGGGCAGAAGTACAGTCTATGGCTACACCTTC. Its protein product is CASSEGRSTVYGYTF.

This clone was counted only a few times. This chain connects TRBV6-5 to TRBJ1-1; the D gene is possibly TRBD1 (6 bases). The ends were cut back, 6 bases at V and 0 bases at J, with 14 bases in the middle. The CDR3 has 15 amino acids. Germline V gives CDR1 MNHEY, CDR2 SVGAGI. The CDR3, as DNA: TGTGCCAGCAGAGCGGTAGGGGGAATGAACACTGAAGCTTTCTTT. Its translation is CASRAVGGMNTEAFF.

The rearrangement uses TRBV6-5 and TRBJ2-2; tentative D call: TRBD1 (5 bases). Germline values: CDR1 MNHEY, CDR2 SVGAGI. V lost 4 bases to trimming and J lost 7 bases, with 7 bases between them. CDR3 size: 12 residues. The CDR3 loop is CASSFDSGELFF. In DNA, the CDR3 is TGTGCCAGCAGTTTCGACAGCGGGGAGCTGTTTTTT.

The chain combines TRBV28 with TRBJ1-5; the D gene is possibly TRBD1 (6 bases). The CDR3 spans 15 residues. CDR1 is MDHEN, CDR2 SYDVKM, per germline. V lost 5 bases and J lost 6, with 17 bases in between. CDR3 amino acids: CASSVQGSRSQPQHF. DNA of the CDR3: TGTGCCAGCAGTGTACAGGGATCACGGAGTCAGCCCCAGCATTTT.

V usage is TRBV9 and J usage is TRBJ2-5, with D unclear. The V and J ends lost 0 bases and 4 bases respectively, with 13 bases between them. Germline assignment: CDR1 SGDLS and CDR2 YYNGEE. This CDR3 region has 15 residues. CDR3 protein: CASSVGPRPLETQYF. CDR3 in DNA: TGTGCCAGCAGCGTAGGCCCTCGCCCGCTAGAGACCCAGTACTTC.

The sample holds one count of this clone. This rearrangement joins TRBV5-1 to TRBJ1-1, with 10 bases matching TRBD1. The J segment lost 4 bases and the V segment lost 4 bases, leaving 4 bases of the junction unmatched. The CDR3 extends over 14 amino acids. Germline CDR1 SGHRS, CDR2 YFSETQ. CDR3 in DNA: TGCGCCAGCAGCACGACAGGGGGCATCACTGAAGCTTTCTTT. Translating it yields CASSTTGGITEAFF.

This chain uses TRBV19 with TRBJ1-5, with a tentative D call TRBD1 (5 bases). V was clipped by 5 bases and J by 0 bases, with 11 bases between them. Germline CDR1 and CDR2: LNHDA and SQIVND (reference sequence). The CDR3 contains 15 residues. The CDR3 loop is CASSLGGLSNQPQHF. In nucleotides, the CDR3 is TGTGCCAGTAGTCTCGGGGGACTTAGCAATCAGCCCCAGCATTTT.

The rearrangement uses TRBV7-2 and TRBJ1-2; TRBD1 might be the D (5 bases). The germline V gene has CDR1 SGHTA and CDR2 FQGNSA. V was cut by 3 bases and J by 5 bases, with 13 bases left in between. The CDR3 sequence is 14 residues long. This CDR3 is CASSLGRTPYGYTF. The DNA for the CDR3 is TGTGCCAGCAGCTTGGGACGGACACCTTATGGCTACACCTTC.

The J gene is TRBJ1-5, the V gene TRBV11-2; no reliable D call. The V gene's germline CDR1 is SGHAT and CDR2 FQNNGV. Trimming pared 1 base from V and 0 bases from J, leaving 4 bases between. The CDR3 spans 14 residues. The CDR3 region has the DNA TGTGCCAGCAGCTTAGCAGGTAGCAATCAGCCCCAGCATTTT. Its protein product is CASSLAGSNQPQHF.

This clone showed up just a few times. CDR3 residues: CASSPDSRSSYNEQFF. In DNA form, the CDR3 reads TGCGCCAGCAGCCCAGACAGTAGAAGCTCCTACAATGAGCAGTTCTTC. This chain uses TRBV10-1 with TRBJ2-1, with a tentative D call TRBD1 (5 bases). CDR1 WNHNN and CDR2 SYGVQD come from the germline V gene (reference sequence). The V end lost 6 bases, the J end lost 0 bases, and 15 bases lay between the germline ends. This CDR3 is built from 16 residues.

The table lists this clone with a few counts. The chain's CDR3 is CAISATVNTEAFF. The CDR3, as DNA: TGTGCCATCAGCGCGACAGTGAACACTGAAGCTTTCTTT. The chain combines TRBV10-3 with TRBJ1-1, with TRBD1 as a possible D gene (5 bases). This CDR3 has 13 amino acids. V was clipped by 6 bases and J by 0 bases, with 8 bases between them. The germline gives CDR1 ENHRY, CDR2 SYGVKD.

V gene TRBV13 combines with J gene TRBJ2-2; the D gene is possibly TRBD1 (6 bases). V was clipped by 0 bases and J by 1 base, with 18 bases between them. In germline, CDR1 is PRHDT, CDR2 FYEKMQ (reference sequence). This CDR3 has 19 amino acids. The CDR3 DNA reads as TGTGCCAGCAGCTTAGGCTCGGGTCCGGACAGAAAGAACACCGGGGAGCTGTTTTTT. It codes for CASSLGSGPDRKNTGELFF.

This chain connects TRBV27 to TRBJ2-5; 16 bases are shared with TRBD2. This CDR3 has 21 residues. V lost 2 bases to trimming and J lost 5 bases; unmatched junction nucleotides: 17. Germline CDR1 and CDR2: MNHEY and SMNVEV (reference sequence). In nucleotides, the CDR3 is TGTGCCAGCAGTTTAATCGGGTCTCCCGGGACTAGCGGGGGGGCCGGGGAGACCCAGTACTTC. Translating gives CASSLIGSPGTSGGAGETQYF.

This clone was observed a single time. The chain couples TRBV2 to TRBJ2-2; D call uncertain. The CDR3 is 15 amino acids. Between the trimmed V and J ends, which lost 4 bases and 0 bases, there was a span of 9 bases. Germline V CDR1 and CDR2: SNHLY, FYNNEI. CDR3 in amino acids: CASSVGSPNTGELFF. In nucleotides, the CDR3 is TGTGCCAGCAGTGTTGGTAGCCCGAACACCGGGGAGCTGTTTTTT.

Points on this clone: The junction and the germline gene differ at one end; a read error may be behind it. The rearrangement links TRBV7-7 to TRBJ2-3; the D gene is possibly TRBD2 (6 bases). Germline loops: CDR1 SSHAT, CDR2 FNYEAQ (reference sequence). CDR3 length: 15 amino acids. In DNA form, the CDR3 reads TGTGCTAGCAGCTCTGGGACTGGCGGCACAGATACGCAGTATTTT. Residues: CASSSGTGGTDTQYF.

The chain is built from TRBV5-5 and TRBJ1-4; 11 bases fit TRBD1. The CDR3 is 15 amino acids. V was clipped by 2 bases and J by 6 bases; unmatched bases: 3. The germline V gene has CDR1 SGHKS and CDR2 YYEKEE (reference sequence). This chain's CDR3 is CASSFRTGGDEKLFF. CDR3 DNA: TGTGCCAGCAGCTTCAGGACAGGGGGCGATGAAAAACTGTTTTTT.